This T cell receptor (beta chain) was captured by sequencing in a study of shared clonotypes between healthy human individuals. Overall study context: The study used three CD4 naive, three CD4 memory, two CD8 naive and one CD8 memory plate per donor. Findings and limits, study-wide: Compared with memory subsets, naive subsets generally had larger estimated richness. Sequencing depth was expected to affect clonotype sharing among donors.

This clone was seen just once. Antigen unknown. Selected positively for CCR7 and CD45RO-negative, naive CD8 cells excluded terminally differentiated effector memory CD45RA+ cells. Per the germline V gene, CDR1 is LNHDA and CDR2 is SQIVND (reference sequence). Trimming at V came to 5 bases and at J to 7 bases, leaving 9 bases not matched to a gene. This CDR3 comprises 15 residues. The data were produced by immunoSEQ multiplex PCR, yet TCRdb's version contains in-frame clones alone and is incomplete. The top ten hold less than 0.13% of the sample, which has about 600,000 clones, 95% to 96% seen once. The sequenced sample consisted of naive CD8+ T cells sorted from blood. The TCR sequence derives from a woman in her thirties in good health. The chain couples TRBV19 to TRBJ2-1, with 9 bases matching TRBD1. The DNA of the CDR3 is TGTGCCAGTAGTGTAACCGGGACAGGGTGGAATGAGCAGTTCTTC. Translation gives CASSVTGTGWNEQFF. The entire variable domain, with the rest obtained from reference TRBV19 and TRBJ2-1, is as follows: DGGITQSPKYLFRKEGQNVTLSCEQNLNHDAMYWYRQDPGQGLRLIYYSQIVNDFQKGDIAEGYSVSREKKESFPLTVTSAQKNPTAFYLCASSVTGTGWNEQFFGPGTRLTVL.